The text below deals with one TCR beta chain. This receptor's antigen is unknown. No base quality information exists; no much larger clone differs at one position. Using the deep immunoSEQ assay, TCR CDR3 regions were amplified from genomic DNA by multiplex PCR. Extracted genomic DNA from each cell subset was spread evenly across all wells of several immunoSEQ 96-well plates, with each plate serving as a replicate. For sorted subsets, each replicate PCR was loaded with 150 to 250 ng genomic DNA, equivalent to 25,000 to 35,000 T cell genomes. The purified libraries were quantified using a Qubit 3.0 fluorometer, sized with a Bioanalyzer 2100, and then quantified again using the KAPA Library Quantification kit. Every immunoSEQ 96-well plate was sequenced on a dedicated single-read 150-cycle Illumina NextSeq 550 flow cell. From the authors' description of their analysis: Because the immunoSEQ output held only junctional sequences and lacked quality scores, the filtering could not match the filtering applied to full-length reads. To assign V/J genes and CDR3, sequences were annotated using PyIR, a Python wrapper for IgBLAST v1.9, with IMGT germline references. Reads with weak V/J assignments (E-value above 1e-6), missing CDR3, stop codons, out-of-frame junctions, or ambiguous translated residues were removed. V3J clonotypes were defined by identical inferred V gene, J gene, and CDR3 amino acid sequence. The percentage overlap between two repertoires was calculated by dividing the number of shared unique clonotypes by the size of the smaller repertoire. Three approaches were used to assess repertoire richness: RTK rarefaction, the Chao1 estimator, and Recon v2.1 estimates of unobserved clonotypes. OLGA was used to compute generation probabilities for all TCRbeta clonotypes that the gDNA method yielded from a handful of donors. TCRdb's version of the immuneACCESS table is confined to in-frame rearrangements and falls short of the full clone set. An unresolved V gene accounts for under half of the shortfall where checked; the remainder is of unknown origin. V and J calls plus clone size are reproduced from that table; the DNA served to infer D and trimming. A total of 550,000 to 650,000 clones appear in this sample, approximately 96% of them only once. 0.11% of the sample comes from the top ten.

This specimen comes from a study of shared clonotypes between healthy human individuals (TCRdb year 2020). Study-level background: Two women and a few men aged 18 to 49 years were included in the cohort. Per donor, leukapheresis produced somewhere between about 0.85 and 9.5 billion PBMCs. Per donor, three plates each were used for CD4 naive and CD4 memory, two for CD8 naive, and one for CD8 memory. To estimate repertoire size and how much clonotype sharing occurs between individuals, the study deeply sequenced the blood TCR repertoires of roughly 5 healthy adults. Libraries were prepared and TCR repertoires were sequenced by different laboratories using diverse techniques, in order to increase sequencing depth and limit assay-specific biases. What the work shows at the level of the full study, not this receptor alone: Clonotypes shared by all four sorted-subset donors showed higher generation probabilities than non-shared clonotypes. The small number of donors limited the genetic and exposure-history diversity represented. Across several donors, about 4.5% of naive CD4, roughly 3.5% of naive CD8, 2% to 2.5% of memory CD4, and roughly 0.41% of memory CD8 clonotypes were shared. Estimated clonotype richness was generally larger for naive than for memory subsets. Rarefaction of sorted-subset datasets indicated incomplete sequencing despite the large sequencing depth. Sampling was limited to blood, and TCR repertoires in tissue likely differ from TCR repertoires in blood. Pairwise subsampling led to the expectation that sequencing depth would affect the degree of clonotype sharing among donors.

For the CD8 naive samples, CD45RO-negative cells were positively selected for CCR7, yielding a CD45RA+CCR7+ population from which TemRA cells were excluded. Healthy HIV-negative adults with no recently reported acute infections or vaccinations were included as donors. Only Caucasian adults living in Nashville, Tennessee, USA were represented among the donors. Blood was collected by leukapheresis, and PBMCs were isolated by Ficoll-Histopaque density gradient centrifugation and then cryopreserved in liquid nitrogen vapor phase. Purity and quantity of every magnetically sorted T cell population were checked by analytical flow cytometry. Genomic DNA was isolated from each sorted fraction and quantified by UV absorbance on a Nanodrop 2000c. The V end loses 5 bases and the J end loses 2 bases, and a stretch of 14 bases separates them. The CDR3 runs 14 amino acids, cysteine and phenylalanine included. Only the CDR3 DNA stays, 42 bases, in frame from base 1. In the germline V gene, CDR1 corresponds to SQVTM and CDR2 to ANQGSEA.

The source material was naive CD8+ T cells sorted from blood. The cell subset or site label, as the study defines it: CD45RA+CCR7+. The V gene is TRBV29-1 and the J gene is TRBJ2-3, with the D gene possibly TRBD1 or TRBD2, each one fitting 5 bases. The TCR sequence derives from a young woman in good health. The sequenced DNA is TGCAGCGTTCTGAGGGTAGGGACCACAGATACGCAGTATTTT. This yields the protein CSVLRVGTTDTQYF.